The rows below give T cell receptor beta chains drawn from one sample of a study of beta chain features in type 1 diabetes. Assay: immunoSEQ multiplex PCR; the TCRdb copy retains only in-frame clones and omits some. The table has 900,000 or so clones, roughly 16% seen once. Sample: naive CD4+ T cells from blood. These receptor sequences come from a woman aged 18-30 years in good health. Both conserved end residues are part of each CDR3. Size values are once, few and many counts, or a class for expanded clones, and some rows have none.

V gene	CDR3 length	clone size	J gene	CDR3 protein
TRBV5-1	14	-	TRBJ2-5	CASSYRGLQETQYF
TRBV28	12	few	TRBJ1-5	CASVTPGAPQHF
TRBV7-9	13	-	TRBJ1-1	CASSLGASTEAFF
TRBV7-9	17	few	TRBJ2-5	CASSLVSGQGAQETQYF
TRBV6-5	14	-	TRBJ2-7	CASSRALSSYEQYF
TRBV7-9	15	few	TRBJ1-2	CASSLVPGINYGYTF
TRBV19	14	few	TRBJ2-3	CASRTTGLTDTQYF
TRBV9	14	few	TRBJ2-7	CASSVTSGPREQYF
TRBV18	13	few	TRBJ1-5	CASSSSANQPQHF
TRBV6-5	13	-	TRBJ2-5	CAMADSWTETQYF
TRBV28	11	-	TRBJ2-7	CASSFYYEQYF
TRBV28	15	few	TRBJ2-4	CASSSEIAGGNIQYF
TRBV28	13	-	TRBJ1-2	CASSPRTGLGYTF
TRBV21-1	15	few	TRBJ2-5	CASSRLVPLKETQYF
TRBV4-2	16	-	TRBJ1-3	CASSQDRQGAGNTIYF
TRBV2	16	few	TRBJ2-1	CASSLAGVLAYNEQFF
TRBV5-6	19	-	TRBJ1-2	CASSLIDRGFYESIYGYTF
TRBV2	9	many	TRBJ2-1	CASGGKQFF
TRBV18	14	few	TRBJ2-3	CASSPSQYTDTQYF
TRBV6-5	14	-	TRBJ2-7	CASSYDRASYEQYF
TRBV19	18	-	TRBJ2-7	CASSIRVRDSGTGYEQYF
TRBV18	15	-	TRBJ2-7	CASSPGGLAAYEQYF
TRBV9	15	-	TRBJ2-3	CASSISGGAPDTQYF
TRBV7-2	15	-	TRBJ1-5	CASSLVWTGDQPQHF
TRBV5-1	14	-	TRBJ2-4	CASSIQGALDIQYF
TRBV29-1	10	-	TRBJ2-1	CSVRVNEQFF
TRBV6-6	11	few	TRBJ1-2	CASSIDYGYTF
TRBV6-1	14	few	TRBJ2-4	CARQAPLAKNIQYF
TRBV10-3	13	few	TRBJ2-7	CAISDSLNYEQYF
TRBV28	14	-	TRBJ2-5	CASSLTGRQETQYF
TRBV5-1	15	-	TRBJ2-3	CASSLGLAGRDTQYF
TRBV18	15	few	TRBJ2-7	CASSPSRENGYEQYF
TRBV6-5	14	-	TRBJ2-7	CASRAFTSSYEQYF
TRBV5-1	12	-	TRBJ2-1	CASSLTSGGRFF
TRBV27	16	few	TRBJ2-1	CASYGGGRSLYNEQFF
TRBV7-9	12	few	TRBJ1-1	CASSVDRVLAFF
TRBV11-2	14	few	TRBJ2-2	CASSLNRGSGELFF
TRBV7-6	18	-	TRBJ1-1	CASSLDPRGASRGTEAFF
TRBV5-1	14	-	TRBJ2-1	CASSGGLAVNEQFF
TRBV6-5	16	-	TRBJ2-5	CASSYGTSGTQETQYF
TRBV7-9	15	few	TRBJ2-3	CASSLGHRGGDTQYF
TRBV5-4	13	few	TRBJ2-1	CASSLEAGRGQFF
TRBV5-1	14	few	TRBJ1-5	CASSLGGGVQPQHF
TRBV29-1	13	few	TRBJ2-5	CSALEAGVETQYF
TRBV5-4	16	-	TRBJ2-7	CASSPHGTSGRWEQYF
TRBV19	16	few	TRBJ2-2	CASSNHGTVNTGELFF
TRBV2	16	few	TRBJ2-3	CASSEGPPASTDTQYF
TRBV7-9	13	few	TRBJ2-5	CASSLSSGATQYF
TRBV7-2	16	-	TRBJ2-7	CASSLEFTRGAYEQYF
TRBV5-1	16	-	TRBJ2-2	CASRGMTAANTGELFF